One TCR beta chain is described in this entry. The antigen is not known. Investigators spread the genomic DNA of each subset evenly over several immunoSEQ plates. Each replicate PCR on the sorted subsets used 150 to 200 ng DNA (around 30,000 T cell genomes). The method was immunoSEQ multiplex PCR; TCRdb's version includes in-frame clones alone and lacks a portion of them. The sample lists more than 1.2 million clones, less than 99% occurring once. The data derive from a study of shared clonotypes between healthy human individuals. About the research overall: CD8 memory received one plate per donor, CD8 naive two, CD4 memory three and CD4 naive three. Overall study findings and caveats: Since donors were few, the genetic and exposure-history diversity represented was limited.

The specimen was naive CD4+ T cells sorted from blood. Documented subset: CD45RA+ positively selected. The clonotype comes from a man aged 30 to 39 in good health.

This chain's CDR3 is CASSVVNAREGYTF. The CDR3 bases are TGTGCCAGCAGCGTAGTGAACGCTCGGGAGGGCTACACCTTC. V usage is TRBV9 and J usage is TRBJ1-2; D is unresolved. Per germline, CDR1 SGDLS and CDR2 YYNGEE. V gave up 0 bases and J gave up 8 bases, with 14 bases separating them. The CDR3 is 14 amino acids.